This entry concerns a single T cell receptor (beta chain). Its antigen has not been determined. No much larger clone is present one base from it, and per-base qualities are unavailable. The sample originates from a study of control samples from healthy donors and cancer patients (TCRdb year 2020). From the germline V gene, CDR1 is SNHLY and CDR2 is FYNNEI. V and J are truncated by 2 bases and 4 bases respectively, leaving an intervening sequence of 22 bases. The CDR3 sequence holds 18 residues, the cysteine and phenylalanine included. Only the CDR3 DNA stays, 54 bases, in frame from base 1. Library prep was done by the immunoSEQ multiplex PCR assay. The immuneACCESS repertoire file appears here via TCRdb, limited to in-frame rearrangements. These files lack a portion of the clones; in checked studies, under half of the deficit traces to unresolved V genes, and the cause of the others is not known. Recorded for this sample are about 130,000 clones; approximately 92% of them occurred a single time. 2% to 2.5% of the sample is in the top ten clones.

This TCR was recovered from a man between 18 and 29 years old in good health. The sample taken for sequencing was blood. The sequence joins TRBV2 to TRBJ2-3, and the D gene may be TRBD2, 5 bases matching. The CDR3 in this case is CASSELGSQILGADTQYF. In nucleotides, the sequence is TGTGCCAGCAGTGAACTCGGCAGCCAGATCCTCGGGGCAGATACGCAGTATTTT. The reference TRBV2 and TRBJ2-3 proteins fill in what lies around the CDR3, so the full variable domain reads EPEVTQTPSHQVTQMGQEVILRCVPISNHLYFYWYRQILGQKVEFLVSFYNNEISEKSEIFDDQFSVERPDGSNFTLKIRSTKLEDSAMYFCASSELGSQILGADTQYFGPGTRLTVL.